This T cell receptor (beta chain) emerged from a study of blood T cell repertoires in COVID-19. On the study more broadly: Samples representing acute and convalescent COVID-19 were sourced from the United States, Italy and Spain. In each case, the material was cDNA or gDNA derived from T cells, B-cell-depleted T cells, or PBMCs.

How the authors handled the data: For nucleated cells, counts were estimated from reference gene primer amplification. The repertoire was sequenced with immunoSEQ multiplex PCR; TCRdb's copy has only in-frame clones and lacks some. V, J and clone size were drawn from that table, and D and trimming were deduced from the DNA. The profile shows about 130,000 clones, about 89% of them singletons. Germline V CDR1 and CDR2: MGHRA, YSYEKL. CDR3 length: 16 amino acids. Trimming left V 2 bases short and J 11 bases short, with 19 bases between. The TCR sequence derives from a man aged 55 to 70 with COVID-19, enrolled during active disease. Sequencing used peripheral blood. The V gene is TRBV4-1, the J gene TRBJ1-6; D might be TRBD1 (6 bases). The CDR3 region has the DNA TGCGCCAGCAGCCAACGAGACTCCTACAGGGCTACACCCCTCCACTTT. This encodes CASSQRDSYRATPLHF.